This TCR beta chain was recovered during a study of memory CD4+ T cells and cytomegalovirus serostatus. Study-level information: This sample comes from healthy Belgian adults, roughly nine CMV seropositive, 20 to 25 seronegative. Study-level results: 67 of 164 known CMV-associated TCRbeta sequences appeared in CD4+ memory. The CMV-associated TCR signature appears largely within the CD4+ memory repertoire.

The sort gate was single viable CD3+CD4+CD8-CD45RO+ cells for memory CD4+ T cells. Donors' CMV status reflects serum IgG against pp150, pp28, p38, p52. In this sample, this clone turned up a few times. Its specificity is unknown. CDR3 length: 13 amino acids. Germline lookup yields CDR1 SGHAT and CDR2 FQNNGV. Deletions cut 8 bases from V and 0 bases from J, with 8 bases between. Sequencing used immunoSEQ multiplex PCR; TCRdb keeps in-frame clones, though not all of them. The sample shows 35,000 to 55,000 clones, about 78% of them seen only once. Specimen: memory CD4+ T cells from blood. V and J are TRBV11-2 and TRBJ1-3, with no clear D. The clonotype was recovered from an adult in good health and CMV-seronegative. The CDR3 nucleotides are TGTGCCAGCCGCGTGGCCTCTGGAAACACCATATATTTT. It is translated as CASRVASGNTIYF.